The following is a T cell receptor beta chain sequence with its context. Its antigen remains unidentified. This record comes from a study of response to subunit inactivated influenza vaccine. General observations from the study: New T cells are recruited in small numbers by each seasonal influenza vaccination, according to the authors' suggestion.

The V end was cut by 8 bases, the J end by 0 bases, with 13 bases between. The CDR3 has 14 amino acids. Looked up from germline, CDR1 is SEHNR and CDR2 is FQNEAQ (reference sequence). TCRdb itself ran the RT-PCR reads through MiXCR, one entry per CDR3 protein. The sample yields 450,000 to 700,000 distinct CDR3 sequences, about 15% seen once. The TCR was taken from a man aged 50-60 years who received an inactivated influenza vaccine. Here the sequenced sample was PBMCs from blood, taken 11 to 12 days after vaccination. This chain uses TRBV7-9 with TRBJ1-2; D perhaps matches TRBD1 (6 bases). The CDR3 protein is CASQKTGTNYGYTF. CDR3 in DNA: TGTGCCAGCCAAAAAACAGGGACTAACTATGGCTACACCTTC.